One and the same sample provided the 24 T cell receptor beta chains below, sequenced in a study of blood T cell repertoires in COVID-19. The table came from immunoSEQ multiplex PCR; TCRdb's copy has only in-frame clones and leaves some out. This table has 80,000 to 90,000 clones, approximately 80% appearing once. Sequenced: peripheral blood. These TCRs come from an older man with acute or convalescent COVID-19.

The rearrangement uses TRBV4-1 and TRBJ1-1, with TRBD1 matching 8 bases. Germline values: CDR1 MGHRA, CDR2 YSYEKL. V lost 0 bases and J lost 5; bases outside the gene matches: 2. The CDR3 consists of 14 residues. CDR3 in amino acids: CASSQEQGGTEAFF. The CDR3 region has the DNA TGCGCCAGCAGCCAAGAACAGGGGGGGACTGAAGCTTTCTTT.

The chain employs TRBV5-8 and TRBJ2-5; 12 positions agree with TRBD2. The CDR3 is 18 residues long. Per germline, CDR1 SGHTS and CDR2 YDEGEE. The V segment lost 2 bases and the J segment 1 base; nucleotides outside the gene matches: 9. CDR3 residues: CASSLDRLAGGSQETQYF. As DNA, the CDR3 is TGTGCCAGCAGCTTAGATCGCCTAGCGGGGGGGAGCCAAGAGACCCAGTACTTC.

The V and J genes are TRBV19 and TRBJ1-5; TRBD1 matches 9 bases. Germline CDR1 is LNHDA and CDR2 is SQIVND (reference sequence). V lost 4 bases and J lost 7; bases outside the gene matches: 5. The CDR3 has 14 amino acids. CDR3: CASSTGQGRQPQHF. The CDR3 DNA is TGTGCCAGTAGTACCGGACAGGGGAGGCAGCCCCAGCATTTT.

The chain joins TRBV28 to TRBJ1-5, with 12 positions matching TRBD1. In germline, CDR1 is MDHEN, CDR2 SYDVKM. This CDR3 has 17 amino acids. With V trimmed by 5 bases and J by 5 bases, 10 bases remained unmatched. CDR3 coding DNA: TGTGCCAGCAGTCTCCCCGGGACAGGGGGCGCGGATCAGCCCCAGCATTTT. Residues: CASSLPGTGGADQPQHF.

The CDR3: CASSRSGGSYEQYF. CDR3 sequence (DNA): TGCGCCAGCAGTAGGAGCGGGGGGTCCTACGAGCAGTACTTC. The chain joins TRBV5-1 to TRBJ2-7; 9 nucleotides match TRBD2. This CDR3 is 14 amino acids long. J gave up 1 base and V 5 bases, and 4 bases lay outside the gene matches. The V gene's germline CDR1 is SGHRS and CDR2 YFSETQ.

V gene TRBV5-1 combines with J gene TRBJ1-6; D is perhaps TRBD1 (5 bases). The germline V and J ends were trimmed by 3 bases and 6 bases, with 7 bases remaining between them. The CDR3 covers 13 residues. The germline CDR1 and CDR2 sequences are SGHRS and YFSETQ. Written as DNA, the CDR3 is TGCGCCAGCAGCTCGACAGTTAATTCACCCCTCCACTTT. This gives the protein CASSSTVNSPLHF.

This chain connects TRBV18 to TRBJ1-5; 7 nucleotides line up with TRBD1. Germline values: CDR1 KGHSH, CDR2 LQKENI. The CDR3 length is 14 residues. V was clipped by 4 bases and J by 4 bases; unmatched bases: 4. In nucleotides, the CDR3 is TGTGCCAGCTCACTAGAGACAGGGAATCAGCCCCAGCATTTT. Residues: CASSLETGNQPQHF. The full variable domain, with the rest looked up from reference TRBV18 and TRBJ1-5, is NAGVMQNPRHLVRRRGQEARLRCSPMKGHSHVYWYRQLPEEGLKFMVYLQKENIIDESGMPKERFSAEFPKEGPSILRIQQVVRGDSAAYFCASSLETGNQPQHFGDGTRLSIL.

The rearrangement joins TRBV9 to TRBJ2-3; 10 bases are a match to TRBD2. The CDR3 covers 15 residues. Trimming at V came to 0 bases and at J to 5 bases, leaving 3 bases not matched to a gene. Germline CDR1 reads SGDLS; CDR2 reads YYNGEE. The CDR3: CASSVVASGGDTQYF. The CDR3 bases are TGTGCCAGCAGCGTAGTGGCTAGCGGGGGAGATACGCAGTATTTT.

The chain carries TRBV5-1 and TRBJ1-5; a weak D match, TRBD1 (5 bases). The CDR3 extends over 15 amino acids. The V end was cut by 2 bases, the J end by 3 bases, with 12 bases between. Germline V gene lookup returns CDR1 SGHRS and CDR2 YFSETQ. As DNA, the CDR3 is TGCGCCAGCAGCTTAAAGGGGAAGGCCAATCAGCCCCAGCATTTT. This codes for CASSLKGKANQPQHF.

The CDR3 DNA sequence: TGTGCCAGCAGCCAGGTTAGCGGCGGGGCCCAGTACTTC. This codes for CASSQVSGGAQYF. This chain connects TRBV3-1 (or the pseudogene TRBV3-2) to TRBJ2-5; D is possibly TRBD2 (6 bases). The CDR3 extends over 13 amino acids. Per germline, CDR1 LGHDT and CDR2 YNNKEL (reference sequence). Trimming left V 3 bases short and J 9 bases short, with 14 bases between.

The chain uses TRBV7-9 and TRBJ2-1; D is perhaps TRBD2 (6 bases). CDR3 length: 15 amino acids. The ends were cut back, 4 bases at V and 10 bases at J, with 20 bases in the middle. From germline, CDR1 is SEHNR and CDR2 FQNEAQ (reference sequence). The CDR3 loop is CASSSSPDGSGEQFF. CDR3 coding DNA: TGTGCCAGCAGCTCTAGTCCGGACGGCAGCGGGGAGCAGTTCTTC.

This rearrangement joins TRBV7-8 to TRBJ1-4; D not certain. Per the germline V gene, CDR1 is SGHVS and CDR2 is FQNEAQ. V lost 1 base to trimming and J lost 8 bases, with 8 bases between them. CDR3 size: 13 residues. This CDR3 reads CASSLEAGEKLFF. In DNA, the CDR3 is TGTGCCAGCAGCTTAGAGGCAGGCGAAAAACTGTTTTTT.

The V gene is TRBV11-2, the J gene TRBJ2-2; D might be TRBD1 (6 bases). Trimming removed 8 bases at V and 6 bases at J, with 16 bases between. The CDR3 loop spans 14 amino acids. The germline CDR1 and CDR2 sequences are SGHAT and FQNNGV. The CDR3, as DNA: TGTGCCAGCGGCCGGACAGTAATAGCCGGGGAGCTGTTTTTT. Its protein is CASGRTVIAGELFF.

The CDR3 region is CASSLRASYEQYF. CDR3 bases: TGTGCCAGCAGTTTGAGGGCCTCCTACGAGCAGTACTTC. The gene calls are TRBV27 and TRBJ2-7, with D maybe TRBD2 (5 bases). The CDR3 has 13 amino acids. Trimming removed 3 bases at V and 0 bases at J, with 6 bases between. In germline, CDR1 is MNHEY, CDR2 SMNVEV (reference sequence).

V usage is TRBV12-3 or TRBV12-4 and J usage is TRBJ2-7; D is uncertain. CDR3 length equals 13 residues. Trimming left V 4 bases short and J 2 bases short, with 9 bases between. The CDR3 sequence: CASSSQITYEQYF. CDR3 in DNA: TGTGCCAGCAGTTCGCAGATTACCTACGAGCAGTACTTC.

The chain carries TRBV5-4 and TRBJ2-3, with TRBD1 matching over 8 bases. The germline V gene encodes CDR1 SGHNT and CDR2 YYREEE (reference sequence). The CDR3 is 14 residues long. V lost 4 bases and J lost 5; bases outside the gene matches: 6. CDR3 region: CASSPGGALDTQYF. As DNA, the CDR3 is TGTGCCAGCAGCCCAGGGGGCGCATTAGATACGCAGTATTTT.

The rearrangement links TRBV5-1 to TRBJ1-1; D is perhaps TRBD1 (6 bases). Deletions cut 5 bases from V and 1 base from J, with 12 bases between. CDR1 SGHRS and CDR2 YFSETQ come from the germline V gene. The CDR3 runs to 14 residues. The CDR3 coding sequence is TGCGCCAGCAGATCGGGGACATCGAACACTGAAGCTTTCTTT. Translation gives CASRSGTSNTEAFF.

CDR3 residues: CASSAVNTGELFF. CDR3 sequence (DNA): TGCGCCAGCAGTGCAGTGAACACCGGGGAGCTGTTTTTT. The rearrangement links TRBV10-2 to TRBJ2-2; no clear D gene. Germline V gives CDR1 WSHSY, CDR2 SAAADI. The CDR3 extends over 13 amino acids. Trimming cost V 4 bases and J 1 base, with 4 bases left between them.

This chain joins TRBV2 and TRBJ1-3, with a tentative D call TRBD1 (5 bases). The CDR3 is 18 residues long. Between the trimmed V and J ends, which lost 8 bases and 0 bases, there was a span of 23 bases. Germline V lookup: CDR1 SNHLY, CDR2 FYNNEI. The CDR3: CASDRAKRRGSSGNTIYF. CDR3 nucleotide sequence: TGTGCCAGCGATCGAGCGAAAAGGCGGGGGAGCTCTGGAAACACCATATATTTT.

There are a few counts of this clone. V is TRBV2 and J is TRBJ2-5, with 8 bases that match TRBD1. The ends lost 8 bases at V and 5 bases at J; junction bases unmatched: 13. The CDR3 length is 15 residues. Germline V lookup: CDR1 SNHLY, CDR2 FYNNEI. CDR3 nucleotides: TGTGCCAGCGGACAGGGAAGACAGTTAGACGAGACCCAGTACTTC. Its protein product is CASGQGRQLDETQYF.

V usage is TRBV3-1 (or the pseudogene TRBV3-2) and J usage is TRBJ1-6, with 10 bases identical to TRBD1. Germline loops: CDR1 LGHDT, CDR2 YNNKEL (reference sequence). Trimming took 2 bases from V and 8 from J; bases not matched to a gene: 9. This CDR3 region has 17 residues. The CDR3 DNA reads TGTGCCAGCAGCCAAACGGGAAGGGACAGGGGTTATTCACCCCTCCACTTT. It translates to CASSQTGRDRGYSPLHF.

The V gene is TRBV4-2, the J gene TRBJ2-3, with D perhaps matching TRBD2 (6 bases). The CDR3 loop spans 15 amino acids. CDR1 is LGHNA, CDR2 YNFKEQ, per germline. Trimming cost V 0 bases and J 6 bases, with 13 bases left between them. The CDR3 sequence is CASSQDSASADTQYF. In nucleotides, the CDR3 is TGTGCCAGCAGCCAAGATTCGGCTAGCGCGGATACGCAGTATTTT.

This clone was counted between two and nine times. The V and J genes are TRBV19 and TRBJ2-3, with a weak D call TRBD2 (5 bases). The ends were cut back, 6 bases at V and 4 bases at J, with 17 bases in the middle. Germline V CDR1 and CDR2: LNHDA, SQIVND (reference sequence). This CDR3 spans 15 amino acids. The CDR3 region is CASRKDSDASDTQYF. The CDR3 DNA is TGTGCCAGTAGGAAGGACTCGGATGCCTCAGATACGCAGTATTTT.

In this sample, this clone turned up once. The chain links TRBV28 to TRBJ1-3, with a possible D match to TRBD1 (6 bases). The CDR3 is made up of 14 amino acids. The V end was cut by 7 bases, the J end by 0 bases, with 10 bases between. The germline gives CDR1 MDHEN, CDR2 SYDVKM. The CDR3 bases are TGTGCCAGCATCAGGGACATCTCTGGAAACACCATATATTTT. This codes for CASIRDISGNTIYF.